The rows below give T cell receptor beta chains drawn from one sample of a study of cytomegalovirus exposure and HLA in healthy donors. Produced via immunoSEQ multiplex PCR; TCRdb's table is partial and in-frame only. The sample yields some 140,000 clones, 74% seen once. Sequenced input: PBMCs. The receptor set was obtained from a man aged 18 to 35 in good health and CMV-seropositive. Both conserved end residues are part of each CDR3. D genes are given only for firm matches. Clone size is shown for a subset of rows, as once, few, many or a class of expanded clone.

clone_size j_call v_call d_call cdr3_aa cdr3_nt
. TRBJ2-2 TRBV27 . CASSRDWGSGELFF TGTGCCAGCAGCCGGGACTGGGGGAGCGGGGAGCTGTTTTTT
. TRBJ2-3 TRBV9 TRBD2 CASSGRTSGADTQYF TGTGCCAGCAGCGGAAGGACTAGCGGGGCAGATACGCAGTATTTT
once TRBJ2-5 TRBV4-2 TRBD2 CASSQGRGTSVEARETQYF TGTGCCAGCAGCCAAGGGAGAGGGACTAGCGTAGAAGCGAGGGAGACCCAGTACTTC
. TRBJ1-4 TRBV5-1 TRBD1 CASSPRQGWIF TGCGCCAGCAGCCCGCGACAGGGCTGGATCTTT
. TRBJ1-2 TRBV6-6 . CASRPGGEDYGYTF TGTGCCAGTAGACCGGGAGGCGAGGACTATGGCTACACCTTC
. TRBJ2-1 TRBV29-1 . CSGLRDWNEQFF TGCAGCGGGCTGCGGGACTGGAATGAGCAGTTCTTC
. TRBJ1-1 TRBV10-1 TRBD1 CASTRDRGRDTEAFF TGCGCCAGCACCCGGGACAGGGGGCGAGACACTGAAGCTTTCTTT
. TRBJ1-1 TRBV4-2 TRBD1 CASSQLTGGQTEAFF TGTGCCAGCAGCCAGTTAACAGGGGGCCAGACCGAAGCTTTCTTT
. TRBJ2-7 TRBV5-6 TRBD1 CASSLDRGPYEQYF TGTGCCAGCAGCTTGGACAGGGGGCCTTACGAGCAGTACTTC
. TRBJ2-1 TRBV7-9 . CATTGSITSEQFF TGTGCCACCACCGGGAGCATCACGAGTGAGCAGTTCTTC
. TRBJ1-2 TRBV5-1 . CASSLAKRDSGGYTF TGCGCCAGCAGCTTGGCCAAAAGGGACTCGGGTGGCTACACCTTC
. TRBJ2-1 TRBV5-1 . CASSFGLKNEQFF TGCGCCAGCAGCTTTGGACTAAAAAATGAGCAGTTCTTC
once TRBJ2-1 TRBV10-3 TRBD1 CAIRGTGEGNEQFF TGTGCCATCAGGGGGACAGGGGAAGGGAATGAGCAGTTCTTC
few TRBJ2-7 TRBV6-5 TRBD1 CASRRQGKSYEQYF TGTGCCAGCAGAAGACAGGGGAAATCCTACGAGCAGTACTTC
. TRBJ2-1 TRBV6-1 . CASSEALRRNEQFF TGTGCCAGCAGTGAAGCGCTGAGGCGGAATGAGCAGTTCTTC
. TRBJ2-7 TRBV7-9 TRBD1 CASALRTSHPGQGAYEQYF TGTGCCAGCGCCCTGCGGACCTCCCACCCGGGACAGGGGGCTTACGAGCAGTACTTC
. TRBJ1-2 TRBV6-5 TRBD1 CASSRDRANYGYTF TGTGCCAGCAGCAGGGACAGGGCTAACTATGGCTACACCTTC
. TRBJ1-1 TRBV10-1 TRBD1 CASAYRGRAFF TGCGCCAGCGCCTACAGGGGGCGAGCTTTCTTT
. TRBJ2-3 TRBV11-2 . CASSLDREDTQYF TGTGCCAGCAGCTTAGATCGGGAAGATACGCAGTATTTT
. TRBJ2-7 TRBV5-1 TRBD1 CASSLGRTGDYEQYF TGCGCCAGCAGCTTGGGAAGGACAGGGGACTACGAGCAGTACTTC
. TRBJ1-1 TRBV11-2 TRBD1 CASSVNQGVVTEAFF TGTGCCAGCAGCGTGAATCAGGGGGTTGTCACTGAAGCTTTCTTT
. TRBJ1-4 TRBV5-1 . CASSGGSGDEKLFF TGCGCCAGCAGCGGCGGGTCAGGGGATGAAAAACTGTTTTTT
. TRBJ1-1 TRBV7-2 . CASSPAALNTEAFF TGTGCCAGCAGCCCCGCGGCTCTGAACACTGAAGCTTTCTTT
few TRBJ2-7 TRBV5-6 . CASSLWGGAFSYEQYF TGTGCCAGCAGCTTGTGGGGGGGGGCTTTTTCCTACGAGCAGTACTTC
. TRBJ2-1 TRBV21-1 . CASSKGSGDNEQFF TGTGCCAGCAGCAAAGGTTCCGGGGACAATGAGCAGTTCTTC
. TRBJ1-5 TRBV19 TRBD1 CASRRTGGSNQPQHF TGTGCCAGTAGGCGGACAGGGGGCAGCAATCAGCCCCAGCATTTT